The 6 T cell receptor beta chains given below trace back to one sample, sequenced in a study of identical twins. TCRdb independently ran MiXCR on the 5' RACE reads; one entry per CDR3 protein. The sample holds about 530,000 distinct CDR3 sequences, under 25% seen once. The same sample was also used in a study of yellow fever vaccine responses in identical twins.

The specimen sequenced was CD4+ T cells sorted from blood. The receptors were gathered from a woman younger than 30 in good health.

The chain couples TRBV5-1 to TRBJ2-2; tentatively, D is TRBD1 (6 bases). Germline CDR1 reads SGHRS; CDR2 reads YFSETQ. V lost 10 bases, J lost 1 base, and 20 bases lay in between. The CDR3 sequence is 16 residues long. The CDR3 DNA sequence: TGCGCCCGCTCTTCTCAGGGGACCGGGAACACCGGGGAGCTGTTTTTT. This gives the protein CARSSQGTGNTGELFF.

This chain joins TRBV12-3 or TRBV12-4 and TRBJ2-5; D possibly corresponds to TRBD1 (6 bases). V lost 4 bases to trimming and J lost 5 bases, with 17 bases between them. This CDR3 has 15 residues. DNA for the CDR3: TGTGCCAGCAGTTACTACCAGGGGAAGGGGGAGACCCAGTACTTC. Encoded protein: CASSYYQGKGETQYF.

In its sample, this clonotype was seen once. V gene TRBV18 combines with J gene TRBJ2-5; 10 bases are shared with TRBD2. V shed 4 bases and J 5 bases; nucleotides not matched to a gene: 13. This CDR3 has 17 amino acids. Per germline, CDR1 KGHSH and CDR2 LQKENI. The CDR3, as DNA: TGTGCCAGCTCACGAGCTCCTAGCGGGAGATGGGAGGAGACCCAGTACTTC. Translating gives CASSRAPSGRWEETQYF.

The V call is TRBV5-1, the J call TRBJ2-2, with D perhaps assigned TRBD1 or TRBD2 (5 bases each). The CDR3 runs 15 residues. The V and J ends lost 7 bases and 0 bases respectively, with 13 bases between them. CDR1 is SGHRS, CDR2 YFSETQ, per germline. The CDR3 protein is CASRPLGANTGELFF. The DNA of the CDR3 is TGCGCCAGCCGCCCTTTGGGGGCGAACACCGGGGAGCTGTTTTTT. The whole variable domain, filled in from reference TRBV5-1 and TRBJ2-2, reads KAGVTQTPRYLIKTRGQQVTLSCSPISGHRSVSWYQQTPGQGLQFLFEYFSETQRNKGNFPGRFSGRQFSNSRSEMNVSTLELGDSALYLCASRPLGANTGELFFGEGSRLTVL.

This clonotype showed up just once. The chain joins TRBV20-1 to TRBJ2-1, with TRBD1 as a possible D gene (6 bases). Germline CDR1 reads DFQATT; CDR2 reads SNEGSKA (reference sequence). The V end lost 6 bases, the J end lost 4 bases, and 7 bases lay between the germline ends. The CDR3 spans 11 residues. This CDR3 is CSAGTYNEQFF. CDR3 in DNA: TGCAGTGCCGGGACATACAATGAGCAGTTCTTC.

V and J are TRBV5-1 and TRBJ2-3; the D is unclear. The CDR3 is 13 amino acids. The V end was cut by 1 base, the J end by 3 bases, with 6 bases between. CDR1 SGHRS and CDR2 YFSETQ come from the germline V gene. The CDR3 sequence: CASSLRATDTQYF. CDR3 sequence (DNA): TGCGCCAGCAGCTTGCGGGCGACAGATACGCAGTATTTT.